The source of this T cell receptor beta chain is a study of blood T cell repertoires in COVID-19. The CDR3 totals 15 residues. Germline CDR1 and CDR2: LNHDA and SQIVND (reference sequence). A few counts support this clone. TCRdb's table, derived via immunoSEQ multiplex PCR, lists solely in-frame clones and lacks some. The sample lists about 140,000 clones, 88% seen once, with approximately 10% in the top ten. The genes are TRBV19 and TRBJ1-5; the D is unclear. The sequence derives from a man aged 45-65 years with active or convalescent COVID-19. Sequencing used peripheral blood. The CDR3 loop reads CAVSSRGSGNQPQHF. The CDR3 DNA follows: TGTGCTGTATCAAGCCGCGGGTCCGGCAATCAGCCCCAGCATTTT.